The clone carrying this T cell receptor (beta chain) was recorded a few times. Its specificity is unknown. This sample is part of a study of human T cells and chemical hapten exposure. Study context: Variability of per-sample TCR yields stemmed mainly from small differences in pooled library volume. The study, taken as a whole, reports: No shift was seen in TCRs above 1 in 1000 frequency with DPC sensitization.

In TCRdb, the RACE reads were re-called with MiXCR into one record per CDR3 protein. Of about 56,000 distinct CDR3 sequences listed, 7% to 10% are singletons. The time point was: patch test 1, 2 weeks after DPC sensitization. As to treatment: therapeutic diphenylcyclopropenone sensitization with weekly scalp DPC. Venepuncture was done earlier than the placement of each patch test. The receptor comes from a woman aged 40-49 years with alopecia areata. Some clones in this sample may be carry-over from other donors' samples. This specimen was whole blood, taken in connection with sensitization to the hapten diphenylcyclopropenone (DPC).

CDR3 protein: CASHNPGQGNSGELFF. CDR3 coding DNA: TGCGCCAGCCACAACCCGGGACAGGGGAATTCCGGGGAGCTGTTTTTT. V and J are TRBV4-1 and TRBJ2-2, with 10 nucleotides matching TRBD1. The trim removed 8 bases at V and 6 bases at J, leaving 12 bases unmatched. The CDR3 extends over 16 amino acids. Germline CDR1 is MGHRA and CDR2 is YSYEKL.